The 25 T cell receptor beta chains below were found in one sample sequenced in a study of cytomegalovirus exposure and HLA in healthy donors. Amplification used 60 Vbeta primers and 13 Jbeta primers. The table came from immunoSEQ multiplex PCR; TCRdb's copy has only in-frame clones and leaves some out. The repertoire consists of about 90,000 clones, with roughly four fifths occurring once and the leading ten covering under 5.5%. Specimen: PBMCs. These receptors were taken from a woman in her 40s in good health and CMV-seropositive.

V gene TRBV6-6 combines with J gene TRBJ2-3; the D gene is possibly TRBD2 (6 bases). The CDR3 is made up of 14 amino acids. Trimming stripped 5 bases from V and 0 bases from J, with 9 bases between. Germline values: CDR1 MNHNY, CDR2 SVGAGI (reference sequence). The chain's CDR3 is CASSRTTSTDTQYF. The CDR3 nucleotides read TGTGCCAGCAGTCGGACTACCAGCACAGATACGCAGTATTTT.

The CDR3 loop is CASSLQGAAKNIQYF. The DNA of the CDR3 is TGTGCCAGCAGTTTACAGGGGGCGGCCAAAAACATTCAGTACTTC. The chain carries TRBV6-5 and TRBJ2-4; 9 bases line up with TRBD1. This CDR3 is 15 amino acids long. Germline trimming cut 4 bases from V and 1 base from J; bases unmatched to any gene: 2. Germline loops: CDR1 MNHEY, CDR2 SVGAGI.

This sequence joins TRBV9 and TRBJ2-5; 9 nucleotides align to TRBD1. V was pared by 3 bases and J by 9 bases, with 12 bases of the junction left unmatched. The CDR3 sequence is 15 residues long. Germline CDR1 and CDR2: SGDLS and YYNGEE. Here the CDR3 DNA reads TGTGCCAGCAGCGCCCGGGACAGGGAGGGGGAGGCCCAGTACTTC. Translated, it gives CASSARDREGEAQYF. Full variable domain (missing parts from reference TRBV9 and TRBJ2-5): DSGVTQTPKHLITATGQRVTLRCSPRSGDLSVYWYQQSLDQGLQFLIQYYNGEERAKGNILERFSAQQFPDLHSELNLSSLELGDSALYFCASSARDREGEAQYFGPGTRLLVL.

The V call is TRBV5-1, the J call TRBJ2-3; TRBD2 agrees at 14 bases. Germline V gives CDR1 SGHRS, CDR2 YFSETQ. The CDR3 is 18 residues long. Germline trimming cut 1 base from V and 1 base from J; bases unmatched to any gene: 5. In DNA, the CDR3 is TGCGCCAGCAGCTTGTCGACTAGCGGGAGGGCCGGCACAGATACGCAGTATTTT. Its translation: CASSLSTSGRAGTDTQYF.

This chain joins TRBV4-2 and TRBJ2-7; 12 nucleotides align to TRBD2. Losses at the gene ends were 2 bases for V and 7 bases for J; bases not matched to a gene: 15. CDR1 and CDR2 from the germline V gene are LGHNA and YNFKEQ. The CDR3 contains 18 residues. The CDR3 sequence: CASSQRTGLLAGGGEQYF. The CDR3 DNA sequence: TGTGCCAGCAGCCAACGGACAGGGTTACTAGCGGGAGGTGGTGAGCAGTACTTC.

The V gene is TRBV7-2, the J gene TRBJ2-1; 9 bases agree with TRBD2. The trim removed 1 base at V and 8 bases at J, leaving 9 bases unmatched. Germline lookup yields CDR1 SGHTA and CDR2 FQGNSA. This CDR3 has 16 amino acids. The chain's CDR3 is CASSLDSGRSLYEQFF. In nucleotides, the CDR3 is TGTGCCAGCAGCTTAGATAGCGGGAGAAGTCTCTATGAGCAGTTCTTC.

The J gene is TRBJ2-7, the V gene TRBV7-6, with a tentative D call TRBD2 (6 bases). CDR1 is SGHVS and CDR2 is FNYEAQ in the germline V gene. CDR3 length: 14 residues. The V and J ends lost 5 bases and 7 bases respectively, with 18 bases between them. CDR3 nucleotide sequence: TGTGCCAGCAGCCAAATCATGACTAGTGGGGAGCAGTACTTC. It translates to CASSQIMTSGEQYF.

This chain joins TRBV30 and TRBJ2-7, with TRBD1 identical over 8 bases. Trimming cost V 4 bases and J 4 bases; bases outside gene matches: 9. This CDR3 is 14 amino acids long. Germline V gene sequence: CDR1 GTSNPN, CDR2 SVGIG (reference sequence). CDR3 residues: CAWKAPGGFYEQYF. The DNA of the CDR3 is TGTGCCTGGAAGGCGCCAGGGGGCTTTTACGAGCAGTACTTC.

This chain links TRBV21-1 with TRBJ2-7; the D call in the table, TRBD2, was not verified against the DNA. TRBV21-1 is a pseudogene. The CDR3 runs 13 residues. This CDR3 is CASSKETHYEQYF. The DNA for the CDR3 is TGTGCCAGCAGCAAAGAAACTCACTACGAGCAGTACTTC.

The rearrangement joins TRBV2 to TRBJ2-1; possibly TRBD1 for D (5 bases). Trimming pared 0 bases from V and 4 bases from J, leaving 19 bases between. This CDR3 spans 18 amino acids. Germline-derived CDR1 and CDR2 are SNHLY and FYNNEI. The CDR3 reads CASSEATKPRGGYNEQFF. CDR3 in DNA: TGTGCCAGCAGTGAAGCGACAAAGCCTAGGGGCGGATACAATGAGCAGTTCTTC. The full variable domain, with the rest looked up from reference TRBV2 and TRBJ2-1, is EPEVTQTPSHQVTQMGQEVILRCVPISNHLYFYWYRQILGQKVEFLVSFYNNEISEKSEIFDDQFSVERPDGSNFTLKIRSTKLEDSAMYFCASSEATKPRGGYNEQFFGPGTRLTVL.

The rearrangement links TRBV6-6 to TRBJ2-7; tentative D call: TRBD1 (6 bases). In germline, CDR1 is MNHNY, CDR2 SVGAGI (reference sequence). The CDR3 has 13 amino acids. Trimming left V 9 bases short and J 1 base short, with 13 bases between. The CDR3 DNA reads as TGTGCCAGTGAATCGGACAGTTCCTACGAGCAGTACTTC. Translated: CASESDSSYEQYF.

This clone was detected a few times. The chain recombines TRBV6-6 with TRBJ2-3, with 7 positions matching TRBD2. V trimming: 4 bases; J trimming: 3 bases; junction bases outside the gene matches: 7. The V gene's germline CDR1 is MNHNY and CDR2 SVGAGI (reference sequence). This CDR3 is 15 amino acids long. The CDR3 loop reads CASSWVGEGTDTQYF. CDR3 sequence (DNA): TGTGCCAGCAGTTGGGTGGGGGAGGGGACAGATACGCAGTATTTT.

CDR3 residues: CASGRDYEQYF. CDR3 DNA sequence: TGTGCCAGCGGTAGGGACTACGAGCAGTACTTC. This rearrangement joins TRBV2 to TRBJ2-5, with D uncertain. The closer fit of TRBJ2-7 to the DNA end suggests the J call may be wrong. CDR3 length equals 11 residues. Germline assignment: CDR1 SNHLY and CDR2 FYNNEI.

V usage is TRBV14 and J usage is TRBJ2-5; TRBD2 might be the D (5 bases). The CDR3 spans 17 residues. Trimming cost V 0 bases and J 0 bases, with 14 bases left between them. CDR1 and CDR2 from the germline V gene are SGHDN and FVKESK. The CDR3 sequence is CASSQDRVPGYQETQYF. CDR3 nucleotide sequence: TGTGCCAGCAGCCAAGATCGAGTACCGGGGTACCAAGAGACCCAGTACTTC.

J is TRBJ2-5 and V is TRBV7-9, with TRBD2 matching 8 bases. J gave up 1 base and V 3 bases, and 7 bases lay outside the gene matches. CDR1 is SEHNR and CDR2 is FQNEAQ in the germline V gene (reference sequence). The CDR3 consists of 16 residues. CDR3: CASSFSGGWAQETQYF. For the CDR3, the DNA is TGTGCCAGCAGCTTCAGCGGGGGTTGGGCCCAAGAGACCCAGTACTTC.

By frequency in the sample, this clone is medium-sized. The junction departs from the called germline gene at one end, perhaps through a read error. The chain carries TRBV7-8 and TRBJ2-7, with D maybe TRBD1 (6 bases). This CDR3 comprises 12 residues. Germline-derived CDR1 and CDR2 are SGHVS and FQNEAQ. The CDR3 DNA is TGTGCCAGCAGCTTAAAAGACAGGCCAGAGAACTTC. As protein: CASSLKDRPENF. The full variable domain, with the rest looked up from reference TRBV7-8 and TRBJ2-7, is GAGVSQSPRYKVAKRGQDVALRCDPISGHVSLFWYQQALGQGPEFLTYFQNEAQLDKSGLPSDRFFAERPEGSVSTLKIQRTQQEDSAVYLCASSLKDRPENFGPGTRLTVT.

The chain has TRBV30 and TRBJ2-7; 8 bases align to TRBD2. The germline gives CDR1 GTSNPN, CDR2 SVGIG (reference sequence). This CDR3 comprises 12 residues. V lost 8 bases, J lost 4 bases, and 7 bases stayed unmatched. CDR3 in DNA: TGTGCCGGAAGGGGACTAGGGTACGAGCAGTACTTC. It translates to CAGRGLGYEQYF.

This chain uses TRBV7-2 with TRBJ1-5; the D gene is possibly TRBD1 (6 bases). V was shortened by 5 bases and J by 3 bases, with 14 bases between the two germline ends. The CDR3 is made up of 15 amino acids. The germline V gene has CDR1 SGHTA and CDR2 FQGNSA. This chain's CDR3 is CASSPGAGPNQPQHF. The CDR3 DNA follows: TGTGCCAGCAGCCCAGGGGCAGGACCCAATCAGCCCCAGCATTTT.

The chain uses TRBV28 and TRBJ1-6; 8 bases are a match to TRBD1. V gave up 6 bases and J gave up 8 bases; unmatched junction bases: 3. The length of the CDR3 is 13 residues. Germline assignment: CDR1 MDHEN and CDR2 SYDVKM. The CDR3 region has the DNA TGTGCCAGCAGGGACAGGGTGGATTCACCCCTCCACTTT. Its translation: CASRDRVDSPLHF.

The chain carries TRBV6-6 and TRBJ1-5; tentatively, D is TRBD1 (5 bases). This CDR3 has 15 residues. The V end lost 10 bases, the J end lost 0 bases, and 16 bases lay between the germline ends. Germline CDR1 is MNHNY and CDR2 is SVGAGI (reference sequence). The CDR3 nucleotides are TGTGCCATAAGGACCGGGGGAGATAGCAATCAGCCCCAGCATTTT. Its protein is CAIRTGGDSNQPQHF.

This clone was seen a single time. The chain carries TRBV28 and TRBJ2-1; 8 bases align to TRBD2. With V trimmed by 4 bases and J by 6 bases, 5 bases remained unmatched. The CDR3 is made up of 14 amino acids. Germline V gene sequence: CDR1 MDHEN, CDR2 SYDVKM. The CDR3 loop reads CASSSGTRVNEQFF. CDR3 bases: TGTGCCAGCAGTTCCGGGACTAGAGTCAATGAGCAGTTCTTC.

J is TRBJ2-3 and V is TRBV18; 11 nucleotides match TRBD2. The CDR3 has 16 amino acids. Germline V gene data show CDR1 as KGHSH and CDR2 as LQKENI. The junction had 5 bases not matched to a gene; V was cut back by 1 base and J by 5 bases. The CDR3 region is CASSPRTSGRGDTQYF. The CDR3 DNA follows: TGTGCCAGCTCACCACGGACTAGCGGGCGGGGAGATACGCAGTATTTT.

A few counts support this clone. The chain carries TRBV6-5 and TRBJ1-1, with TRBD1 matching 8 bases. The CDR3 is 14 amino acids. Germline V gene sequence: CDR1 MNHEY, CDR2 SVGAGI. V dropped 5 bases and J dropped 2; count of bases not matched to a gene: 4. CDR3 loop: CASSVDRANTEAFF. In DNA form, the CDR3 reads TGTGCCAGCAGTGTGGACAGGGCCAACACTGAAGCTTTCTTT.

This chain joins TRBV11-3 and TRBJ2-4, with a tentative D call TRBD1 (5 bases). V dropped 2 bases and J dropped 4 bases, with 9 bases sitting between them. This CDR3 spans 14 amino acids. The germline gives CDR1 SGHNT, CDR2 YENEEA. The chain's CDR3 is CASSLQGSKNIQYF. The CDR3 nucleotides read TGTGCCAGCAGCTTACAGGGTAGTAAAAACATTCAGTACTTC.

Regarding this clone: Being one base from a much bigger clone, this may be a read error. Other DNA sequences in this specimen translate into the identical CDR3. This chain links TRBV6-1 with TRBJ2-7; 10 bases are shared with TRBD1. This CDR3 has 13 residues. Looked up from germline, CDR1 is MNHNS and CDR2 is SASEGT. After removal of 6 bases from V and 3 bases from J, the junction contained 2 bases not matched to a gene. The CDR3 bases are TGTGCCAGCAGCCGGGACAGGGGCTACGAGCAGTACTTC. It yields the protein CASSRDRGYEQYF.